This T cell receptor (beta chain) comes out of a study of T cell repertoires in cytomegalovirus infection. Study overall: Shared public TCR beta signatures pointed to both CMV infection and a matching HLA type. Whole-study results and caveats: The ex vivo response showed dominance by HLA-C-restricted CMV-specific TCR beta clonotypes. Cumulative public TCR beta family frequency identified CMV carriers with the relevant HLA.

Germline CDR1 and CDR2: SGHTA and FQGNSA. The CDR3 consists of 14 residues. The V end was cut by 2 bases, the J end by 5 bases, with 12 bases between. TCRdb re-analysed the reads in MiXCR, keeping a single row per CDR3 protein. Of just over 450,000 distinct CDR3 sequences listed, about 42% are singletons. This clonotype was counted between two and nine times. Its antigen is as yet unknown. This TCR came from a human donor in good health (CMV status not recorded). Some clones in this sample may be carry-over from other donors' samples. Sequenced material: cultured PBMCs, taken from culture after CMV antigen stimulation. The J gene is TRBJ1-1, the V gene TRBV7-2, with no clear D. The CDR3 DNA reads as TGTGCCAGCAGCTTATTATTAACTGGGACTGAAGCTTTCTTT. Amino acids: CASSLLLTGTEAFF.